The 24 T cell receptor beta chains listed next were all sequenced from one sample in a study of metastatic and nonmetastatic thyroid tumors. Using MiXCR, TCRdb re-called clones from the PCR reads. The sample lists around 70,000 clones, around 20% occurring once. Treatment of any kind had been given to no patient before thyroid surgery. The sample taken for sequencing was blood. These receptors were collected from a female donor with papillary thyroid cancer or a benign thyroid nodule (not recorded which). Some clones in this sample may be carry-over from other donors' samples.

This clone was counted at least ten times. The chain recombines TRBV29-1 with TRBJ2-5, with 8 bases aligning to TRBD1. Germline CDR1 is SQVTM and CDR2 is ANQGSEA. V lost 6 bases, J lost 4 bases, and 16 bases stayed unmatched. CDR3 length: 16 amino acids. Here the CDR3 DNA reads TGCAGCGTGGGGCCTTTACCAGGGGGCGCGGTAGAGACCCAGTACTTC. Translating gives CSVGPLPGGAVETQYF.

The chain links TRBV11-2 to TRBJ2-7; 8 bases fit TRBD2. CDR3 length equals 13 residues. Trimming removed 8 bases from V and 3 bases from J; junction bases left unmatched: 6. CDR1 is SGHAT, CDR2 FQNNGV, per germline. CDR3: CASGDSGVYEQYF. Written as DNA, the CDR3 is TGTGCCAGCGGGGATAGCGGGGTCTACGAGCAGTACTTC.

This clone was seen ten or more times. This chain connects TRBV14 to TRBJ2-1; D is possibly TRBD2 (5 bases). The CDR3 runs to 14 residues. Deletions cut 4 bases from V and 7 bases from J, with 14 bases between. Germline V gene data show CDR1 as SGHDN and CDR2 as FVKESK. The CDR3 DNA is TGTGCCAGCAGCCGAGAAGCGGAGTTAAATGAGCAGTTCTTC. Its translation: CASSREAELNEQFF.

This clone was counted many times. The chain joins TRBV25-1 to TRBJ2-1; possible D gene TRBD1, 6 bases. The CDR3 has 14 residues. The germline V gene has CDR1 MGHDK and CDR2 SYGVNS. With 5 bases removed from V and 4 bases from J, the gap between germline ends came to 12 bases. CDR3 coding DNA: TGTGCCAGCAGTCTCCGGGACACGTACAATGAGCAGTTCTTC. It is translated as CASSLRDTYNEQFF.

This chain uses TRBV11-3 with TRBJ2-1; unclear D gene. Trimming left V 5 bases short and J 7 bases short, with 12 bases between. Germline CDR1 SGHNT, CDR2 YENEEA. The CDR3 length is 13 residues. CDR3 loop: CASSGILDNEQFF. Written as DNA, the CDR3 is TGTGCCAGCAGCGGGATACTGGATAATGAGCAGTTCTTC.

This clone was seen repeatedly, ten times or more. The genes are TRBV20-1 and TRBJ1-4, with 7 bases identical to TRBD1. CDR1 is DFQATT, CDR2 SNEGSKA, per germline (reference sequence). V shed 6 bases and J 0 bases; nucleotides not matched to a gene: 10. CDR3 length equals 16 residues. This CDR3 reads CSADGQARATNEKLFF. CDR3 nucleotide sequence: TGCAGTGCCGATGGACAGGCGAGGGCAACTAATGAAAAACTGTTTTTT.

V usage is TRBV18 and J usage is TRBJ1-1, with TRBD1 as a possible D gene (5 bases). Trimming stripped 1 base from V and 0 bases from J, with 9 bases between. The CDR3 has 15 amino acids. The germline V gene encodes CDR1 KGHSH and CDR2 LQKENI. CDR3 sequence (DNA): TGTGCCAGCTCACCACTAGGGGAGCTGAACACTGAAGCTTTCTTT. Its translation: CASSPLGELNTEAFF. Combining the CDR3 with reference TRBV18 and TRBJ1-1 gives the whole variable domain NAGVMQNPRHLVRRRGQEARLRCSPMKGHSHVYWYRQLPEEGLKFMVYLQKENIIDESGMPKERFSAEFPKEGPSILRIQQVVRGDSAAYFCASSPLGELNTEAFFGQGTRLTVV.

This clone showed up many times. The V call is TRBV9, the J call TRBJ1-1; D not certain. V was clipped by 0 bases and J by 5 bases, with 8 bases between them. The CDR3 consists of 13 residues. Germline lookup yields CDR1 SGDLS and CDR2 YYNGEE. DNA of the CDR3: TGTGCCAGCAGCGTAGGGTCGGAGACTGAAGCTTTCTTT. Its translation: CASSVGSETEAFF.

The V gene is TRBV9, the J gene TRBJ2-3; D gene uncertain. The CDR3 length is 15 residues. Looked up from germline, CDR1 is SGDLS and CDR2 is YYNGEE. Trimming cost V 3 bases and J 0 bases, with 11 bases left between them. CDR3 loop: CASSAGPASTDTQYF. The DNA for the CDR3 is TGTGCCAGCAGCGCCGGGCCAGCTAGCACAGATACGCAGTATTTT. The complete variable domain, with remaining parts taken from reference TRBV9 and TRBJ2-3, reads DSGVTQTPKHLITATGQRVTLRCSPRSGDLSVYWYQQSLDQGLQFLIQYYNGEERAKGNILERFSAQQFPDLHSELNLSSLELGDSALYFCASSAGPASTDTQYFGPGTRLTVL.

As regards this clone: Mismatch with germline at one junction end may stem from a read error. The J gene is TRBJ2-6, the V gene TRBV19; 8 bases fit TRBD2. The CDR3 contains 17 residues. Germline CDR1 reads LNHDA; CDR2 reads SQIVND (reference sequence). CDR3: CASSTGIAGSGANVLTF. CDR3 bases: TGTGCCAGTAGTACGGGAATAGCGGGATCTGGGGCCAACGTACTGACTTTC.

V gene TRBV7-3 combines with J gene TRBJ2-2; TRBD2 matches 10 bases. The CDR3 length is 15 residues. With 6 bases clipped from V and 3 bases from J, the junction kept 4 bases outside the gene matches. Germline V gene lookup returns CDR1 SGHTA and CDR2 FQGTGA. The CDR3 loop reads CASRQTSGHTGELFF. The CDR3 region has the DNA TGTGCCAGCAGACAGACTAGCGGGCACACCGGGGAGCTGTTTTTT.

This clone has a count of ten or more. V usage is TRBV9 and J usage is TRBJ1-4; 8 bases are a match to TRBD1. V gave up 3 bases and J gave up 4 bases; unmatched junction bases: 11. The V gene's germline CDR1 is SGDLS and CDR2 YYNGEE. The CDR3 has 17 amino acids. The CDR3, as DNA: TGTGCCAGCAGCGAAGGACTGGGACAGGCGGGTAATGAAAAACTGTTTTTT. Its protein product is CASSEGLGQAGNEKLFF. The full variable domain, rest sourced from reference TRBV9 and TRBJ1-4, is DSGVTQTPKHLITATGQRVTLRCSPRSGDLSVYWYQQSLDQGLQFLIQYYNGEERAKGNILERFSAQQFPDLHSELNLSSLELGDSALYFCASSEGLGQAGNEKLFFGSGTQLSVL.

The V call is TRBV9, the J call TRBJ1-1; 7 nucleotides align to TRBD1. Germline-derived CDR1 and CDR2 are SGDLS and YYNGEE. The CDR3 runs to 16 residues. V dropped 0 bases and J dropped 5; count of bases not matched to a gene: 10. The CDR3 protein is CASSVVDRARGTEAFF. The CDR3 nucleotides are TGTGCCAGCAGCGTAGTTGACAGGGCAAGGGGGACTGAAGCTTTCTTT. Based on the CDR3 plus reference TRBV9 and TRBJ1-1, the full variable domain is DSGVTQTPKHLITATGQRVTLRCSPRSGDLSVYWYQQSLDQGLQFLIQYYNGEERAKGNILERFSAQQFPDLHSELNLSSLELGDSALYFCASSVVDRARGTEAFFGQGTRLTVV.

Ten or more counts support this clone. The rearrangement links TRBV20-1 to TRBJ2-2; no definite D call. The CDR3 runs to 13 residues. The germline V gene has CDR1 DFQATT and CDR2 SNEGSKA (reference sequence). Deletions cut 4 bases from V and 3 bases from J, with 9 bases between. The CDR3: CSATPTYTGELFF. The CDR3 DNA reads TGCAGTGCTACCCCCACGTACACCGGGGAGCTGTTTTTT.

The table lists this clone with many counts. The chain recombines TRBV29-1 with TRBJ1-2; perhaps TRBD1 as D (6 bases). This CDR3 region has 13 residues. Germline CDR1 SQVTM, CDR2 ANQGSEA. V was trimmed by 2 bases and J by 10 bases, leaving 17 bases between them. CDR3: CSVEKGDIGPYTF. The CDR3, as DNA: TGCAGCGTTGAAAAAGGGGACATCGGACCCTACACCTTC.

This clone was seen only a few times. V gene TRBV27 combines with J gene TRBJ2-7; D unresolved. Germline CDR1 reads MNHEY; CDR2 reads SMNVEV (reference sequence). Trimming took off 7 bases at V and 6 bases at J, with 16 bases between the two ends. The CDR3 has 13 residues. CDR3 amino acids: CASTTQMGAEQYF. DNA of the CDR3: TGTGCCAGCACCACCCAGATGGGTGCCGAGCAGTACTTC.

This clone was found many times. The gene calls are TRBV12-3 or TRBV12-4 and TRBJ2-7, with TRBD2 as a possible D gene (6 bases). CDR3 length: 18 amino acids. The V gene lost 5 bases and the J gene lost 0 bases, with 23 bases spanning the gap. CDR3 nucleotides: TGTGCCAGCAGTGTTCAGCCGGGAGAAACCTACCCCTCCTACGAGCAGTACTTC. Its translation: CASSVQPGETYPSYEQYF.

This clone was counted a single time. Other DNA sequences in the sample encode the same CDR3. The rearrangement links TRBV7-2 to TRBJ2-1; a possible D gene is TRBD2 (5 bases). V was trimmed by 0 bases and J by 9 bases, leaving 18 bases between them. The germline V gene has CDR1 SGHTA and CDR2 FQGNSA. The CDR3 length is 16 residues. In DNA, the CDR3 is TGTGCCAGCAGCTTAGCGTTCCTAGCAGCAGCGGCTGAGCAGTTCTTC. Protein sequence: CASSLAFLAAAAEQFF.

The chain is built from TRBV9 and TRBJ2-1; tentative D call: TRBD1 (6 bases). The CDR3 contains 15 residues. V was clipped by 0 bases and J by 5 bases, with 12 bases between them. Germline CDR1 reads SGDLS; CDR2 reads YYNGEE. The CDR3 DNA follows: TGTGCCAGCAGCGTAGGGCAGGGGTTGGACAATGAGCAGTTCTTC. Residues: CASSVGQGLDNEQFF.

In DNA form, the CDR3 reads TGCAGTGCTAGAGCCAGGACTAGCGGGATCATCTACGAGCAGTACTTC. It translates to CSARARTSGIIYEQYF. The chain employs TRBV20-1 and TRBJ2-7, with 12 bases identical to TRBD2. CDR1 DFQATT and CDR2 SNEGSKA come from the germline V gene (reference sequence). Germline trimming cut 1 base from V and 3 bases from J; bases unmatched to any gene: 7. This CDR3 comprises 16 residues.

This clone was seen at least ten times. This rearrangement joins TRBV30 to TRBJ2-5; D is undetermined. This CDR3 region has 12 residues. Germline V lookup: CDR1 GTSNPN, CDR2 SVGIG (reference sequence). V dropped 0 bases and J dropped 4 bases, with 6 bases sitting between them. The CDR3 sequence: CAWSVVLETQYF. CDR3 DNA sequence: TGTGCCTGGAGTGTAGTGTTAGAGACCCAGTACTTC.

The rearrangement uses TRBV13 and TRBJ1-3; D is uncertain. V was shortened by 5 bases and J by 0 bases, with 11 bases between the two germline ends. CDR3 length equals 15 residues. CDR1 is PRHDT, CDR2 FYEKMQ, per germline (reference sequence). DNA of the CDR3: TGTGCCAGCAGCATGCGACTGGCCTCTGGAAACACCATATATTTT. This sequence encodes CASSMRLASGNTIYF.

This clone was seen a handful of times. The J gene is TRBJ2-7, the V gene TRBV20-1, with TRBD2 identical over 7 bases. The trim removed 0 bases at V and 4 bases at J, leaving 9 bases unmatched. CDR1 is DFQATT, CDR2 SNEGSKA, per germline (reference sequence). The CDR3 is made up of 15 amino acids. The CDR3 sequence: CSARDLAGVDYEQYF. The CDR3 nucleotides read TGCAGTGCTAGAGATCTGGCGGGAGTAGATTACGAGCAGTACTTC.

This clone showed up just a few times. The chain carries TRBV6-1 and TRBJ2-3; TRBD1 matches at 9 bases. Germline-derived CDR1 and CDR2 are MNHNS and SASEGT. J lost 1 base, V lost 4 bases, and 3 bases had no gene match. CDR3 size: 15 residues. The CDR3 bases are TGTGCCAGCAGTGTACAGGGGGCTGGCACAGATACGCAGTATTTT. Amino acid sequence: CASSVQGAGTDTQYF.